This T cell receptor (beta chain) originates from a study of T cell responses to AZD1222 COVID-19 vaccine. Study results and caveats: Baseline antibody screening turned up just a handful of seropositive AZD1222 recipients.

V was trimmed by 4 bases and J by 8 bases, leaving 6 bases between them. This CDR3 comprises 12 residues. CDR1 is SGHAT and CDR2 is FQNNGV in the germline V gene. Sequenced by immunoSEQ multiplex PCR; TCRdb stores in-frame clones only, minus some. This sample has about 140,000 clones; around 88% occur once, and the top ten carry approximately 3.4%. Worth noting for this clone: Its cognate antigen is unknown.

The V call is TRBV11-2, the J call TRBJ1-6; no firm D call. This TCR was recovered from an adult in good health. Sequenced material: peripheral blood, taken on day 0 of AZD1222 vaccination. CDR3 DNA: TGTGCCAGCAGCTCTAACTATTCACCCCTCCACTTT. Its translation: CASSSNYSPLHF.